Below are 2 T cell receptor beta chains sequenced from a single sample in a study of CD4 T cells in relation to SARS-CoV-2 and coronaviruses (dated by TCRdb to the early 2020s). The library was generated by the immunoSEQ multiplex PCR assay. This immuneACCESS table, as held by TCRdb, lists in-frame sequences with V and J called but not all clones. Of the missing ones, under half trace to an unresolved V gene in checked studies; the others have no known cause. The sample table lists tens of thousands of clones, 85% to 95% of them with a count of one. 0.2% to 0.25% of the sample rests with the top ten. CD4+ T cells from unexposed donors were collected before the COVID-19 pandemic (2011-2018). The sample consisted of naive CD4+ T cells from PBMCs. Sample cell subset or site, as interpreted from the label and publication: naive CD4+ T cells isolated by negative enrichment. All receptors derive from a human donor in good health.

The genes are TRBV7-2 and TRBJ2-7; 9 bases are shared with TRBD2. Trimming removed 4 bases from V and 4 bases from J; junction bases left unmatched: 8. Germline V lookup: CDR1 SGHTA, CDR2 FQGNSA. This CDR3 is built from 15 residues. CDR3 sequence reads: CASSSVGRGGYEQYF. The DNA of the CDR3 is TGTGCCAGCAGCTCGGTTGGGCGGGGGGGTTACGAGCAGTACTTC.

The chain recombines TRBV30 with TRBJ1-2; unclear D gene. The CDR3 is made up of 13 amino acids. V shed 3 bases and J shed 4 bases, with 12 bases lying between them. CDR1 is GTSNPN and CDR2 is SVGIG in the germline V gene (reference sequence). CDR3 residues: CAWRETYSYGYTF. CDR3 DNA: TGTGCCTGGAGAGAGACCTATAGCTATGGCTACACCTTC.